The clone carrying this T cell receptor (beta chain) was recorded only once. This sample stems from a study of blood T cell repertoires in COVID-19. The method was immunoSEQ multiplex PCR; TCRdb's version includes in-frame clones alone and lacks a portion of them. The data hold about 180,000 clones, with roughly 84% observed a single time. Sequencing was carried out using peripheral blood. The sequence was collected from a woman aged 35 to 49 with COVID-19, enrolled during active disease.

The CDR3 protein is CASRTGTDNEKLFF. The CDR3 DNA reads as TGTGCCAGCAGGACCGGGACAGACAACGAAAAACTGTTTTTT. The J gene is TRBJ1-4, the V gene TRBV2; TRBD1 matches at 7 bases. CDR1 SNHLY and CDR2 FYNNEI come from the germline V gene. V was clipped by 6 bases and J by 8 bases; unmatched bases: 9. The CDR3 has 14 residues.